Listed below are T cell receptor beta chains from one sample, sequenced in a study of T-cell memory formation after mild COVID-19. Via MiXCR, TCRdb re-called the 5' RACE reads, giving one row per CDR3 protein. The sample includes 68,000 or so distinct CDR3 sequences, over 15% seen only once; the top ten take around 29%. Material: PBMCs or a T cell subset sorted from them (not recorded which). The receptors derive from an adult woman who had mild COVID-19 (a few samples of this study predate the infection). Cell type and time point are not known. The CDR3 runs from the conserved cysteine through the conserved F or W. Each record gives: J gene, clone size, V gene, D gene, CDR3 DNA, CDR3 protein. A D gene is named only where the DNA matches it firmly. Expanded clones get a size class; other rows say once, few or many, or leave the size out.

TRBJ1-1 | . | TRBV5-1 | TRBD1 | TGCGCCAGCAGCTCTGGACAGGGACACACTGAAGCTTTCTTT | CASSSGQGHTEAFF
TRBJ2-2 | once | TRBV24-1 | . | TGTGCCACCAGTGATTTTAGGGCCCAGATCCCTGAGCTGTTTTTT | CATSDFRAQIPELFF
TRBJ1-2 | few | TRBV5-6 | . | TGTGCCAGCAGCTTGCTCCAGCCGAACTATGGCTACACCTTC | CASSLLQPNYGYTF
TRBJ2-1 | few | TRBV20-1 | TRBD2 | TGCAGTGCTAGAGCTTCTACGGGACTAGCGGGAGAGGGGGAGCAGTTCTTC | CSARASTGLAGEGEQFF
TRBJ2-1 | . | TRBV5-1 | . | TGCGCCAGCAGACGAGGACACGGGGAGTTCTTC | CASRRGHGEFF
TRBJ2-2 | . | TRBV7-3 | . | TGTGCCAGCAGCCCCCAGTGGGTTAGCGGAACGAACACCGGGGAGCTGTTTTTT | CASSPQWVSGTNTGELFF
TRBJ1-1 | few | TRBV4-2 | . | TGTGCCAGCAGCCAAGATACGGGTTGGGGCACTGAAGCTTTCTTT | CASSQDTGWGTEAFF
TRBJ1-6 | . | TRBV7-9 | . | TGTGCCAGCAGCTTTGGTGGGGAAGGGTATTCACCCCTCCACTTT | CASSFGGEGYSPLHF
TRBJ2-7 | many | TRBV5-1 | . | TGCGCCAGCAGCTTGGAGGAGGGATGGTCCTACGAGCAGTACTTC | CASSLEEGWSYEQYF
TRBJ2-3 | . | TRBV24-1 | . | TGTGCCACCAGTGATTTCGCCACCCAGCCCCCAGATACGCAGTATTTT | CATSDFATQPPDTQYF
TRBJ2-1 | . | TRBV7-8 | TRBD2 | TGTGCCAGCAGCTTAGAACTAGCGGGAGACTACAATGAGCAGTTCTTC | CASSLELAGDYNEQFF
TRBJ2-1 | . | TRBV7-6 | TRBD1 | TGTGCCAGCAGCTTACCGGGACAGGGGAGCGAATGGGCCTACAATGAGCAGTTCTTC | CASSLPGQGSEWAYNEQFF
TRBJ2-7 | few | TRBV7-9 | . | TGTGCCAGCAGCTTAGGGGGCCACGAGCAGTACTTC | CASSLGGHEQYF
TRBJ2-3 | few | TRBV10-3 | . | TGTGCCATCAGTGAGTTTGGCAGCACAGATACGCAGTATTTT | CAISEFGSTDTQYF
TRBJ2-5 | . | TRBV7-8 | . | TGTGCCAGCCCCCCGACGCAGGGACAAGAGACCCAGTACTTC | CASPPTQGQETQYF
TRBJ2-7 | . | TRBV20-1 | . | TGCAGTGCCCCGTTGGGTTACGAGCAGTACTTC | CSAPLGYEQYF
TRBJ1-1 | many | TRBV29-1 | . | TGCAGCGTTGTTCGGGGGGCGGGAGCTTTCTTT | CSVVRGAGAFF
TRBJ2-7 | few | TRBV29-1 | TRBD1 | TGCAGCGTCAGACCGGGACAGGGTGCCTACGAGCAGTACTTC | CSVRPGQGAYEQYF
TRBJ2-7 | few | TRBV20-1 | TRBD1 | TGCAGTGCTAGAGATCTTGAGGCAGGGGGCAACGAGCAGTACTTC | CSARDLEAGGNEQYF
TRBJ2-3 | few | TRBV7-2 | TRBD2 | TGTGCCAGCAGCCCCCTACTACAGCGGGGCTACACAGATACGCAGTATTTT | CASSPLLQRGYTDTQYF
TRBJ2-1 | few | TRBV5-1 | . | TGCGCCAGCAGCTTGTCGGGGTACAATGAGCAGTTCTTC | CASSLSGYNEQFF
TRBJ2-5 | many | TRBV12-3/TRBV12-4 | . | TGTGCCAGCCAATGGAGCGTTTCGGAAGAGACCCAGTACTTC | CASQWSVSEETQYF
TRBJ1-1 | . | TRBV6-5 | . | TGTGCCAGCAGTGACTCATTGGGTACTGAAGCTTTCTTT | CASSDSLGTEAFF
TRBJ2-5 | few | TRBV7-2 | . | TGTGCCAGGACGGGGGACACGGGGCAAGAGACCCAGTACTTC | CARTGDTGQETQYF
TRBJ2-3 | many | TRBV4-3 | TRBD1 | TGCGCCAGCAGCCCCCTCCCGGGACAGCTCACAGATACGCAGTATTTT | CASSPLPGQLTDTQYF
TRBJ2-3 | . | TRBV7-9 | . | TGTGCCAGCAGAGCTGGCCCAGATACGCAGTATTTT | CASRAGPDTQYF
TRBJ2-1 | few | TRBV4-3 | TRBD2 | TGCGCCAGCAGACAAACCATAGCGGGAGTGGACTACAATGAGCAGTTCTTC | CASRQTIAGVDYNEQFF
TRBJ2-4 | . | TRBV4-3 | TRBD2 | TGCGCCAGCAGCCAAGATAGTAGCGGGAGCAAAAACATTCAGTACTTC | CASSQDSSGSKNIQYF
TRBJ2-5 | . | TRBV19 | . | TGTGCCAGTAGTATCCTAGATCAAGAGACCCAGTACTTC | CASSILDQETQYF
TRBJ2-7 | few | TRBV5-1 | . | TGCGCCAGCAGGTCCGGGACTTCATCCTACGAGCAGTACTTC | CASRSGTSSYEQYF
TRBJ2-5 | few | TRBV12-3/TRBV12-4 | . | TGTGCCAGCAAGCCGGGGATACAAGAGACCCAGTACTTC | CASKPGIQETQYF
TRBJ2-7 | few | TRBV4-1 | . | TGCGCCAGCAGCCAAAAAGTTAACTTTGACTACGAGCAGTACTTC | CASSQKVNFDYEQYF
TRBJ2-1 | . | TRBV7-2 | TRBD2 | TGTGCCAGCACCCCCCAGTGGCTAGCGGGAGGGGTACACAATGAGCAGTTCTTC | CASTPQWLAGGVHNEQFF
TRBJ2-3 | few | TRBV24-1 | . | TGTGCCACCAGTTCCCCACTAGGCGGGGGCCGATCCACAGATACGCAGTATTTT | CATSSPLGGGRSTDTQYF
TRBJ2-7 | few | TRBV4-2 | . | TGTGCCAGCAGCCAAGTTTTGGCATCCTCGGGGTCCTACGAGCAGTACTTC | CASSQVLASSGSYEQYF
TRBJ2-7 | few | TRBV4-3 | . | TGCGCCAGCAGCCAAGACCCACTAGAGGGGGTACCCTACGAGCAGTACTTC | CASSQDPLEGVPYEQYF
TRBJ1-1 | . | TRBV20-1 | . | TGCAGTGCTGCCGAAAACGACCTGAACACTGAAGCTTTCTTT | CSAAENDLNTEAFF
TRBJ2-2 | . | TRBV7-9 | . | TGTGCCAGCAGCTTATCGGGACGGATCGGGGAGCTGTTTTTT | CASSLSGRIGELFF